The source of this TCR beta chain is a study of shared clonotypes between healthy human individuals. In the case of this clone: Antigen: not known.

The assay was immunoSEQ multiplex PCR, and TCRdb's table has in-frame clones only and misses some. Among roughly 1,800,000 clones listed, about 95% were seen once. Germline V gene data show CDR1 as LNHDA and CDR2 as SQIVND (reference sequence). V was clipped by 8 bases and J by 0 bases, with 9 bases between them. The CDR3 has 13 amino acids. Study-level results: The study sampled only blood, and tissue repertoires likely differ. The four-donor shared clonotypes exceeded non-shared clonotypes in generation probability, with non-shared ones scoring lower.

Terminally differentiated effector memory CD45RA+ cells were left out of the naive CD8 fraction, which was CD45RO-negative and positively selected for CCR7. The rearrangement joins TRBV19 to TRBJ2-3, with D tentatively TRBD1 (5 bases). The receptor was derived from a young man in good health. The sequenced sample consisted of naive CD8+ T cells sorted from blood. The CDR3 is CASWGPSTDTQYF. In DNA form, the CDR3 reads TGTGCCAGTTGGGGCCCGAGCACAGATACGCAGTATTTT. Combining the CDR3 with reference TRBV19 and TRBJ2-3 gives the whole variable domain DGGITQSPKYLFRKEGQNVTLSCEQNLNHDAMYWYRQDPGQGLRLIYYSQIVNDFQKGDIAEGYSVSREKKESFPLTVTSAQKNPTAFYLCASWGPSTDTQYFGPGTRLTVL.